The entry below gives a single T cell receptor beta chain sequence along with its context. The specificity of this receptor is unknown. No base qualities exist here, and no much larger clone lies one base off it. TCRbeta CDR3 regions were amplified from genomic DNA by means of the immunoSEQ Assay, a bias-controlled multiplex PCR. Per the authors' processing: Nucleated cell counts per sample were estimated from amplification of reference gene primers within the assay. To quantify the absolute abundance of each unique TCRbeta CDR3 rearrangement, sequence reads were collapsed and filtered. For each sample, productive Simpson clonality was calculated as the square root of Simpson's diversity index over productive rearrangements. Here the immuneACCESS table is served through TCRdb, limited to in-frame sequences with V and J called. Missing clones are a known gap in these copies; in checked studies unresolved V genes cover under half, and the rest lacks a known reason. The D gene and trimming were derived from the DNA, and the V and J assignments and clone size from that table. The sample data list just under 65,000 clones, and more than 75% of these were observed just once. The top ten clonotypes cover around 5% of the sample.

Collaborating institutions collected whole blood in K2EDTA tubes following their own protocols. For TCRbeta analysis, collaborator samples were shipped as frozen whole blood, as isolated PBMCs, or as DNA extracted from either sample type. This sample is part of a study of blood T cell repertoires in COVID-19 (dated by TCRdb to the early 2020s). For context, the study as a whole: Collaborator samples came from the United States, Italy and Spain and covered acute and convalescent phases of COVID-19. The sample metadata nearly always contained a de-identified subject ID, COVID-19 status, age in years and sex. A freely available public database, intended as a resource for researchers studying the immune response to SARS-CoV-2, is where the repertoires were released. Where available, HLA class I and class II types were taken from metadata supplied by the sample provider and were not determined by assay-based typing. The dataset comprised deeply sampled blood TCRbeta repertoires from subjects exposed to, actively infected with, or recovered from COVID-19. Samples came from the ongoing ImmuneRACE study (first 160 participants) plus 1,254 subjects from 6 global collaborators. The material from the prospective study consisted of cDNA or gDNA derived from T cells, B-cell-depleted T cells, or PBMCs. Paper-wide results and their limitations: The quantity of clinical and demographic metadata differed by source and by participant and was supplied without curation.

V has 4 bases trimmed and J has 0 bases trimmed; junction bases matching no gene number 6. The CDR3 numbers 16 residues from cysteine through phenylalanine. CDR3 DNA is the only sequence kept; it has 48 bases, read in frame from the first base. The germline V gene sets CDR1 to SGHRS and CDR2 to YFSETQ. This clonotype was obtained from a human donor in a cohort sampled during active COVID-19. The sequence joins TRBV5-1 to TRBJ2-3; 9 bases in the junction line up with TRBD2. The sequenced sample was peripheral blood. The CDR3 protein is CASSEGLAFSTDTQYF. Here is the DNA: TGCGCCAGCAGCGAGGGACTAGCCTTTAGCACAGATACGCAGTATTTT.